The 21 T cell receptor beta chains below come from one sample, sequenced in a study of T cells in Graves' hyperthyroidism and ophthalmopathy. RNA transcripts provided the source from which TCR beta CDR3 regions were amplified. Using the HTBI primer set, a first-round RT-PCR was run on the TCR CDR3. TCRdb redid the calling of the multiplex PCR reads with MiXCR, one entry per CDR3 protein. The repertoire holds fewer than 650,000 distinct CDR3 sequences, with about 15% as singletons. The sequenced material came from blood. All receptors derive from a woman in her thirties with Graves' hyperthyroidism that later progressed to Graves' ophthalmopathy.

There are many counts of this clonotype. The CDR3 spells CASSSGGTSGFTNEQFF. For the CDR3, the DNA is TGTGCCAGCAGCTCCGGGGGTACTAGCGGGTTCACGAATGAGCAGTTCTTC. The genes are TRBV7-2 and TRBJ2-1; 9 bases line up with TRBD2. Germline V gives CDR1 SGHTA, CDR2 FQGNSA. The J segment lost 7 bases and the V segment lost 4 bases, leaving 14 bases of the junction unmatched. The CDR3 covers 17 residues.

The CDR3 is CASSLGGAGMNEQFF. For the CDR3, the DNA is TGTGCCAGCAGCTTAGGGGGGGCGGGCATGAATGAGCAGTTCTTC. The chain has TRBV7-3 and TRBJ2-1; possibly TRBD2 for D (7 bases). Germline lookup yields CDR1 SGHTA and CDR2 FQGTGA. Trimming took off 2 bases at V and 7 bases at J, with 15 bases between the two ends. The CDR3 length is 15 residues.

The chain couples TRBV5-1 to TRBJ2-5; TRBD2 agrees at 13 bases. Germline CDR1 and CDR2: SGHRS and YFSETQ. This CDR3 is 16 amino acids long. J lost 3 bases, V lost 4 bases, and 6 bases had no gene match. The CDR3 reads CASSGTSGIFEETQYF. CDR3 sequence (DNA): TGCGCCAGCAGCGGGACTAGCGGGATTTTTGAAGAGACCCAGTACTTC.

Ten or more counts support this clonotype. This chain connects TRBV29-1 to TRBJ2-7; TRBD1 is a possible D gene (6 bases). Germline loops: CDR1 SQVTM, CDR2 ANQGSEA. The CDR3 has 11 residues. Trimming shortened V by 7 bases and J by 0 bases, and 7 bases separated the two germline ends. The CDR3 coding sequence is TGCAGCGGACAGGTCTCCTACGAGCAGTACTTC. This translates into CSGQVSYEQYF.

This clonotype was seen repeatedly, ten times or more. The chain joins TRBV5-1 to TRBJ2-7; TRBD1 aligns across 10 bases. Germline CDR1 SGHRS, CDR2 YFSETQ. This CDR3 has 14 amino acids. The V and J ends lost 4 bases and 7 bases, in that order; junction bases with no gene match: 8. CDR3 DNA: TGCGCCAGCAGCGGGGGACAGGGGCCGGGGGAGCAGTACTTC. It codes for CASSGGQGPGEQYF.

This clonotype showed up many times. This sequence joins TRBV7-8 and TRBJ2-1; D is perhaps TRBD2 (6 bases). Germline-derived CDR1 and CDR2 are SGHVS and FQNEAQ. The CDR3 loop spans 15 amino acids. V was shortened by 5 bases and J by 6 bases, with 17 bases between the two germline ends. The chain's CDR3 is CASSRGPGTFNEQFF. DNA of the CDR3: TGTGCCAGCAGCCGAGGGCCCGGGACTTTCAATGAGCAGTTCTTC.

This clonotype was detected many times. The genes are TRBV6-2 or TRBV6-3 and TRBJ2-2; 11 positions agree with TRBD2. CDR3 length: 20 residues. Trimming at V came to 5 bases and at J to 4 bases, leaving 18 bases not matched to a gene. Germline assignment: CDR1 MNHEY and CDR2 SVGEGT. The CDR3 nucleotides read TGTGCCAGCAGTCATCGACAGGGTCGCGGACTAGCGGGTCTCACCGGGGAGCTGTTTTTT. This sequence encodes CASSHRQGRGLAGLTGELFF.

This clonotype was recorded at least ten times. The CDR3 nucleotides read TGTGCCTGGAAATTGGGGGACGTTTACTACGAGCAGTACTTC. Translated: CAWKLGDVYYEQYF. The chain carries TRBV30 and TRBJ2-7; TRBD1 or TRBD2 may be the D gene (5 bases each). Per germline, CDR1 GTSNPN and CDR2 SVGIG (reference sequence). V was cut by 4 bases and J by 3 bases, with 16 bases left in between. The CDR3 contains 14 residues.

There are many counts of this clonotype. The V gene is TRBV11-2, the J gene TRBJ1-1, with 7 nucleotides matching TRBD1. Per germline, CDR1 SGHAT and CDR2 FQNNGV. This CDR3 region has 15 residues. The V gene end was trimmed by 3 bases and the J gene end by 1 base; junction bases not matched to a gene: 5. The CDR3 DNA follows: TGTGCCAGCAGCTTGTTACAGGGGTGGAACACTGAAGCTTTCTTT. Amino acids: CASSLLQGWNTEAFF.

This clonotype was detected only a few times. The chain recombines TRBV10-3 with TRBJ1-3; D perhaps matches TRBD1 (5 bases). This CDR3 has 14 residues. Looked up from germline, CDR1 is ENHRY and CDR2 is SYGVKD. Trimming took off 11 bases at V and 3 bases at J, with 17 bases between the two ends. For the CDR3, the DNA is TGTGCCGTAAAAGGGGCTTCAGGTGGAAACACCATATATTTT. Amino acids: CAVKGASGGNTIYF.

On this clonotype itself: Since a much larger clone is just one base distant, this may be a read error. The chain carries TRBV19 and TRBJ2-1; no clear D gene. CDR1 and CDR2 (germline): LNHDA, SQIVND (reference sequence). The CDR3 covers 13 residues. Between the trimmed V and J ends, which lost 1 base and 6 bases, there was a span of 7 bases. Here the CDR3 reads CASSIGPSNEQFF. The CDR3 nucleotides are TGTGCCAGTAGTATAGGCCCTTCCAATGAGCAGTTCTTC.

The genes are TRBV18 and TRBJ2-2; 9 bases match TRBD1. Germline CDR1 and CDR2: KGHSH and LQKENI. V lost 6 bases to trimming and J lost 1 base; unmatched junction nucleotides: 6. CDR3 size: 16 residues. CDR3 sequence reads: CASSPQDRGNTGELFF. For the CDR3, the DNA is TGTGCCAGCTCCCCGCAGGACAGGGGGAACACCGGGGAGCTGTTTTTT.

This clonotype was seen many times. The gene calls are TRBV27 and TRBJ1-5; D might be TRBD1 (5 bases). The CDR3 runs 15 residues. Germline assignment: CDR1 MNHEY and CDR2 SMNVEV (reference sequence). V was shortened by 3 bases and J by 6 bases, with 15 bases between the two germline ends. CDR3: CASSFGGGDSQPQHF. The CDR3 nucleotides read TGTGCCAGCAGTTTCGGCGGGGGGGATTCTCAGCCCCAGCATTTT.

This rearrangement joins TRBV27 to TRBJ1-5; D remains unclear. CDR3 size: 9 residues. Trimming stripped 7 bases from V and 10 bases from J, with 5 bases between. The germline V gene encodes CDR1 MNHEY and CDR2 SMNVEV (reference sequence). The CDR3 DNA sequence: TGTGCCAGCACCTCTCCCCAGCATTTT. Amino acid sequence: CASTSPQHF.

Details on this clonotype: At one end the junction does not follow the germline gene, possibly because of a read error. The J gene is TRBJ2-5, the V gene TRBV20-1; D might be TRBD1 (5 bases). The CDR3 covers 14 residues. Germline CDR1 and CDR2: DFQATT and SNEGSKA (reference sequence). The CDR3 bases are TGCAGTGCTAGAGTTCACCCAGGGCAAGAGACCCAGTCCTTC. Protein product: CSARVHPGQETQSF.

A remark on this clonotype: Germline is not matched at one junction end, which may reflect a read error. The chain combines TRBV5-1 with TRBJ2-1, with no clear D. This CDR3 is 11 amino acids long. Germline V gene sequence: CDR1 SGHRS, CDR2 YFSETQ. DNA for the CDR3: TGCGCCAGCAGCCCTGGGAATGCGCAGTTCTTC. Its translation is CASSPGNAQFF.

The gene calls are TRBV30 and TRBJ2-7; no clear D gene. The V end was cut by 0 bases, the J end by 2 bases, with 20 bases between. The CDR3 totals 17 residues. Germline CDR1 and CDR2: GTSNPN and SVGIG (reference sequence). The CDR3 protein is CAWSVYTGGSRTYEQYF. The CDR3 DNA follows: TGTGCCTGGAGTGTATATACGGGCGGATCGAGAACCTACGAGCAGTACTTC.

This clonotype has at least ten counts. CDR3 region: CASSGLGVGSNSPLHF. In DNA form, the CDR3 reads TGTGCCAGCAGTGGCCTGGGGGTAGGGAGTAATTCACCCCTCCACTTT. The chain has TRBV6-1 and TRBJ1-6; a possible D gene is TRBD1 (5 bases). CDR3 length: 16 residues. CDR1 is MNHNS and CDR2 is SASEGT in the germline V gene. Deletions cut 4 bases from V and 6 bases from J, with 16 bases between.

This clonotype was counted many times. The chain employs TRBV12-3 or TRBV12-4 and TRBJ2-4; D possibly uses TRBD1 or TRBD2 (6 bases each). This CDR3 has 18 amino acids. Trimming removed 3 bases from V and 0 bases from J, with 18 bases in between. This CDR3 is CASSFIYPGAIAKNIQYF. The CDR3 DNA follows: TGTGCCAGCAGTTTCATTTACCCGGGGGCGATAGCCAAAAACATTCAGTACTTC.

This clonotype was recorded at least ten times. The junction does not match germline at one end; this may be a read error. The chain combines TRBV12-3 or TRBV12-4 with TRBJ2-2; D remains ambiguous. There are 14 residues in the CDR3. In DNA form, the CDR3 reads TGTGCCAGCATTTTAGGTTTTGGAACCGGGGAGCTGTTTTTT. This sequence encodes CASILGFGTGELFF.

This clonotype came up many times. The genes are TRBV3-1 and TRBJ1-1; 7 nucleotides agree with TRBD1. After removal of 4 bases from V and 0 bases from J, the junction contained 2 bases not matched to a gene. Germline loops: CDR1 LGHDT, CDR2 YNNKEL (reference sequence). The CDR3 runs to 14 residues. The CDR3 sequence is CASSPQGVNTEAFF. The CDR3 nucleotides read TGTGCCAGCAGCCCCCAGGGGGTGAACACTGAAGCTTTCTTT. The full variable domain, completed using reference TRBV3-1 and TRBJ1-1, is DTAVSQTPKYLVTQMGNDKSIKCEQNLGHDTMYWYKQDSKKFLKIMFSYNNKELIINETVPNRFSPKSPDKAHLNLHINSLELGDSAVYFCASSPQGVNTEAFFGQGTRLTVV.